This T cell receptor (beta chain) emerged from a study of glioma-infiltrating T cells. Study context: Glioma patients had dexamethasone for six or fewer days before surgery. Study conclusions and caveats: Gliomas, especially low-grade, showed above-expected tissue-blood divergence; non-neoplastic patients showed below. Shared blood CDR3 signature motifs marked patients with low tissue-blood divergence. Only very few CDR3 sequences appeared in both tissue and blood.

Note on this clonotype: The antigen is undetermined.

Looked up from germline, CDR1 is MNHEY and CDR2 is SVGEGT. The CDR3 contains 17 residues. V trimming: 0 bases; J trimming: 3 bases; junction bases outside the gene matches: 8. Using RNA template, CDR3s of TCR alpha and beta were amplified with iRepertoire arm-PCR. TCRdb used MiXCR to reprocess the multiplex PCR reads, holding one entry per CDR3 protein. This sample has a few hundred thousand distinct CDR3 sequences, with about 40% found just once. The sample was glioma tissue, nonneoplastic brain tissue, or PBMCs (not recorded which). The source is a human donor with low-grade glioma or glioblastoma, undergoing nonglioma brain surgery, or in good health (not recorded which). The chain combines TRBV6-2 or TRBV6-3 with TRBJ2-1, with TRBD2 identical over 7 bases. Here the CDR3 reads CASSYSLMAGVYNEQFF. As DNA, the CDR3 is TGTGCCAGCAGTTACTCCCTCATGGCGGGGGTCTACAATGAGCAGTTCTTC.